This T cell receptor (beta chain) was sequenced in a study of blood T cell repertoires in COVID-19. Profiling relied on immunoSEQ multiplex PCR, and the TCRdb table lists in-frame clones only, not all of them. The data show roughly 300,000 clones, about 90% seen once. The CDR3 has 13 amino acids. Trimming pared 6 bases from V and 7 bases from J, leaving 10 bases between. CDR1 is MRHNA and CDR2 is SNTAGT in the germline V gene. The source of this sequence is a woman aged 25 to 39 who had recovered from COVID-19. Sequenced sample: PBMCs or T cells enriched from blood (not recorded which). The V call is TRBV6-4, the J call TRBJ1-6, with D hard to call. The CDR3 DNA sequence: TGTGCCAGCAGCGCCGAGGTGAATTCACCCCTCCACTTT. Amino acids: CASSAEVNSPLHF.